The 29 T cell receptor beta chains reported below all come from one sample, sequenced in a study of T-cell reconstitution after alpha-beta-depleted transplantation in children. During its preparation, the TCRbeta library received unique molecular identifiers. TCRdb re-called the PCR reads through MiXCR, storing one row per CDR3 protein. The repertoire holds about 540,000 distinct CDR3 sequences, 27% seen once, with approximately 39% in the top ten. The source was PBMCs, collected before TCRalphabeta/CD19-depleted stem cell transplant. The receptors here all came from a boy under three years old with Wiskott-Aldrich syndrome, due to receive a stem cell transplant.

The V and J genes are TRBV5-1 and TRBJ2-7, with TRBD1 matching 7 bases. This CDR3 has 15 amino acids. V was pared by 0 bases and J by 3 bases, with 6 bases of the junction left unmatched. CDR1 SGHRS and CDR2 YFSETQ come from the germline V gene. CDR3 sequence: CASSLEAQGFYEQYF. Written as DNA, the CDR3 is TGCGCCAGCAGCTTGGAAGCACAGGGGTTCTACGAGCAGTACTTC.

The chain recombines TRBV6-2 or TRBV6-3 with TRBJ1-2; 7 bases align to TRBD1. The CDR3 contains 17 residues. CDR1 is MNHEY, CDR2 SVGEGT, per germline. The J segment lost 3 bases and the V segment lost 0 bases, leaving 10 bases of the junction unmatched. This chain's CDR3 is CASSYSTGGGADYGYTF. In DNA, the CDR3 is TGTGCCAGCAGTTACTCGACCGGAGGGGGCGCAGACTATGGCTACACCTTC.

This clonotype was observed a few times. The chain employs TRBV5-1 and TRBJ2-5; 8 bases match TRBD2. The germline V gene encodes CDR1 SGHRS and CDR2 YFSETQ. The CDR3 is made up of 15 amino acids. J was trimmed by 6 bases and V by 3 bases; bases with no gene match: 10. The CDR3 bases are TGCGCCAGCAGCTCGACCAGCGGGAGTACCAAGACCCAGTACTTC. This sequence encodes CASSSTSGSTKTQYF.

V is TRBV7-3 and J is TRBJ2-1; no clear D. This CDR3 region has 15 residues. The V end lost 3 bases, the J end lost 7 bases, and 16 bases lay between the germline ends. Per germline, CDR1 SGHTA and CDR2 FQGTGA. The CDR3 here is CASSLLRADQNEQFF. The DNA for the CDR3 is TGTGCCAGCAGCTTGCTCCGGGCGGACCAAAATGAGCAGTTCTTC.

The V gene is TRBV19, the J gene TRBJ2-7; possibly TRBD1 or TRBD2 for D (6 bases each). The CDR3 runs 13 residues. The germline V gene has CDR1 LNHDA and CDR2 SQIVND (reference sequence). The V gene lost 1 base and the J gene lost 6 bases, with 10 bases spanning the gap. The CDR3 DNA follows: TGTGCCAGTAGTATAGTAGGAGGGGGCGAGCAGTACTTC. Encoded protein: CASSIVGGGEQYF.

This chain links TRBV27 with TRBJ2-3; D possibly corresponds to TRBD2 (6 bases). Looked up from germline, CDR1 is MNHEY and CDR2 is SMNVEV (reference sequence). The CDR3 is made up of 17 amino acids. V lost 5 bases to trimming and J lost 4 bases, with 22 bases between them. CDR3 coding DNA: TGTGCCAGCAGTCAGGGAGATGGAGGGTGGCTCCCAGATACGCAGTATTTT. Its protein is CASSQGDGGWLPDTQYF.

This clonotype was detected only a few times. The rearrangement joins TRBV20-1 to TRBJ2-7; D is perhaps TRBD2 (5 bases). The V and J ends lost 3 bases and 6 bases respectively, with 9 bases between them. The CDR3 sequence is 11 residues long. Germline V gene data show CDR1 as DFQATT and CDR2 as SNEGSKA (reference sequence). This chain's CDR3 is CSASIRGEQYF. DNA of the CDR3: TGCAGTGCTAGTATACGGGGCGAGCAGTACTTC.

The rearrangement uses TRBV15 and TRBJ1-2, with a tentative D call TRBD1 (6 bases). Germline V gives CDR1 LNHNV, CDR2 YYDKDF (reference sequence). The V gene lost 2 bases and the J gene lost 8 bases, with 15 bases spanning the gap. The CDR3 is 14 residues long. The CDR3 sequence: CATSRKQGFQGYTF. The CDR3, as DNA: TGTGCCACCAGCAGAAAACAGGGATTTCAGGGCTACACCTTC.

This clonotype has more than one count but fewer than ten. The chain carries TRBV5-6 and TRBJ1-5; TRBD1 agrees at 10 bases. V was pared by 4 bases and J by 6 bases, with 10 bases of the junction left unmatched. The V gene's germline CDR1 is SGHDT and CDR2 YYEEEE. The CDR3 loop spans 16 amino acids. The CDR3 nucleotides read TGTGCCAGCAGCGCGACAGGGGGCGCGGTCAGTCAGCCCCAGCATTTT. Translating it yields CASSATGGAVSQPQHF. The full variable domain, with the rest looked up from reference TRBV5-6 and TRBJ1-5, is DAGVTQSPTHLIKTRGQQVTLRCSPKSGHDTVSWYQQALGQGPQFIFQYYEEEERQRGNFPDRFSGHQFPNYSSELNVNALLLGDSALYLCASSATGGAVSQPQHFGDGTRLSIL.

This clonotype was seen a handful of times. The chain employs TRBV10-3 and TRBJ2-7, with 9 bases identical to TRBD1. The CDR3 totals 16 residues. Germline assignment: CDR1 ENHRY and CDR2 SYGVKD. Trimming cost V 0 bases and J 2 bases; bases outside gene matches: 5. DNA of the CDR3: TGTGCCATCAGTGAGTCACCGGGACAGGGTCCCTACGAGCAGTACTTC. Encoded protein: CAISESPGQGPYEQYF.

The CDR3 nucleotides are TGCGCCAGCAGCTTGGCCCGGGCGGGCGAGCAGTACTTC. Its protein is CASSLARAGEQYF. The chain is built from TRBV5-1 and TRBJ2-7; D possibly corresponds to TRBD2 (5 bases). V was shortened by 0 bases and J by 6 bases, with 10 bases between the two germline ends. Germline assignment: CDR1 SGHRS and CDR2 YFSETQ. The CDR3 contains 13 residues.

This chain joins TRBV24-1 and TRBJ2-2; possible D gene TRBD1, 6 bases. Germline V gene sequence: CDR1 KGHDR, CDR2 SFDVKD. Trimming took 3 bases from V and 7 from J, leaving 17 bases between them. The CDR3 loop spans 16 amino acids. CDR3 protein: CATSDEVTGTYGELFF. In DNA form, the CDR3 reads TGTGCCACCAGTGATGAAGTCACAGGGACATACGGGGAGCTGTTTTTT.

The gene calls are TRBV4-1 and TRBJ2-1; TRBD2 matches at 7 bases. Looked up from germline, CDR1 is MGHRA and CDR2 is YSYEKL. The CDR3 has 17 residues. The V gene end was trimmed by 0 bases and the J gene end by 5 bases; junction bases not matched to a gene: 10. Here the CDR3 reads CASSQDLAGLADNEQFF. The CDR3 region has the DNA TGCGCCAGCAGCCAAGACCTGGCGGGGCTAGCGGACAATGAGCAGTTCTTC.

This clonotype was detected only a few times. The chain links TRBV9 to TRBJ2-1, with D perhaps given as TRBD1 or TRBD2 (6 bases each). Germline values: CDR1 SGDLS, CDR2 YYNGEE. The germline V and J ends were trimmed by 4 bases and 2 bases, with 13 bases remaining between them. The CDR3 extends over 15 amino acids. The CDR3 loop is CASSPEGGTYNEQFF. The CDR3 nucleotides read TGTGCCAGCAGCCCGGAAGGGGGGACCTACAATGAGCAGTTCTTC.

The chain uses TRBV20-1 and TRBJ2-2; D gene ambiguous. The CDR3 totals 12 residues. In germline, CDR1 is DFQATT, CDR2 SNEGSKA (reference sequence). Trimming removed 1 base at V and 5 bases at J, with 5 bases between. CDR3 sequence (DNA): TGCAGTGCTAGAGGTGGAACCGGGGAGCTGTTTTTT. Its translation is CSARGGTGELFF.

There are a few counts of this clonotype. The chain carries TRBV4-3 and TRBJ2-7; 9 bases line up with TRBD2. V shed 1 base and J 4 bases; nucleotides not matched to a gene: 11. Germline-derived CDR1 and CDR2 are LGHNA and YSLEER. The CDR3 runs to 17 residues. The CDR3: CASSQGTSVSIPYEQYF. Here the CDR3 DNA reads TGCGCCAGCAGCCAAGGGACTAGCGTTTCAATTCCATACGAGCAGTACTTC.

This clonotype was counted only a few times. The V call is TRBV29-1, the J call TRBJ2-5; unclear D gene. The CDR3 contains 12 residues. V was shortened by 4 bases and J by 0 bases, with 6 bases between the two germline ends. The germline gives CDR1 SQVTM, CDR2 ANQGSEA. The CDR3 region is CSVVGYQETQYF. The CDR3 DNA reads as TGCAGCGTTGTCGGGTACCAAGAGACCCAGTACTTC. The full variable domain, in which reference TRBV29-1 and TRBJ2-5 provide the parts outside the CDR3, is SAVISQKPSRDICQRGTSLTIQCQVDSQVTMMFWYRQQPGQSLTLIATANQGSEATYESGFVIDKFPISRPNLTFSTLTVSNMSPEDSSIYLCSVVGYQETQYFGPGTRLLVL.

This chain uses TRBV7-2 with TRBJ2-5, with D unclear. The germline V gene has CDR1 SGHTA and CDR2 FQGNSA. This CDR3 has 14 residues. Trimming cost V 1 base and J 2 bases, with 8 bases left between them. The CDR3 is CASSLVGWQETQYF. The DNA of the CDR3 is TGTGCCAGCAGCTTAGTAGGGTGGCAAGAGACCCAGTACTTC.

The CDR3 nucleotides are TGTGCCAGCAGCGGAGGCGGGACTCCGGACTCCTGGGCTAAAGAGCAGTACTTC. Residues: CASSGGGTPDSWAKEQYF. V gene TRBV21-1 combines with J gene TRBJ2-7; the table's D call, TRBD2, has no DNA check behind it. TRBV21-1 is a pseudogene locus. The length of the CDR3 is 18 residues.

This clonotype was recorded a few times. V gene TRBV5-4 combines with J gene TRBJ2-6; D ambiguous. CDR1 is SGHNT, CDR2 YYREEE, per germline (reference sequence). This CDR3 comprises 18 residues. V lost 2 bases and J 1 base, leaving 16 bases between the germline ends. CDR3 loop: CASSFIGNSLSGANVLTF. CDR3 nucleotides: TGTGCCAGCAGCTTCATCGGAAATTCTTTATCTGGGGCCAACGTCCTGACTTTC.

This clonotype was counted only a few times. The V gene is TRBV20-1, the J gene TRBJ2-7; 8 positions agree with TRBD2. This CDR3 has 15 amino acids. Germline V gene data show CDR1 as DFQATT and CDR2 as SNEGSKA (reference sequence). V shed 5 bases, J shed 0 bases, and the junction held 9 bases outside the gene matches. CDR3 in DNA: TGCAGTGCTCGACGAGCGGGAGCCGCCTCCTACGAGCAGTACTTC. Translated: CSARRAGAASYEQYF.

This clonotype turned up a few times. The chain uses TRBV20-1 and TRBJ2-4, with D possibly matching TRBD2 (5 bases). Germline V gene data show CDR1 as DFQATT and CDR2 as SNEGSKA (reference sequence). CDR3 length: 14 amino acids. The germline V and J ends were trimmed by 6 bases and 5 bases, with 17 bases remaining between them. CDR3 loop: CSAETRVSENIQYF. The CDR3 DNA is TGCAGTGCGGAGACGAGGGTATCGGAAAACATTCAGTACTTC.

The chain is built from TRBV12-3 or TRBV12-4 and TRBJ2-5, with D hard to call. The V end lost 4 bases, the J end lost 0 bases, and 3 bases lay between the germline ends. There are 12 residues in the CDR3. The CDR3 spells CASSWNQETQYF. The CDR3, as DNA: TGTGCCAGCAGTTGGAACCAAGAGACCCAGTACTTC.

The chain has TRBV24-1 and TRBJ2-1, with 11 bases fitting TRBD2. This CDR3 contains 16 residues. J was trimmed by 7 bases and V by 10 bases; bases with no gene match: 14. The germline gives CDR1 KGHDR, CDR2 SFDVKD. The DNA for the CDR3 is TGTGCCACGAGTAGCGGGAGGGCCTTGGTTTCAAATGAGCAGTTCTTC. It translates to CATSSGRALVSNEQFF.

This clonotype was counted a few times. This chain connects TRBV10-3 to TRBJ2-3; D possibly corresponds to TRBD2 (6 bases). There are 15 residues in the CDR3. V was trimmed by 8 bases and J by 6 bases, leaving 21 bases between them. Per the germline V gene, CDR1 is ENHRY and CDR2 is SYGVKD. The CDR3 DNA follows: TGTGCCATCCGTCAAGCGGCGGGAAAGGGGGATACGCAGTATTTT. Amino acid sequence: CAIRQAAGKGDTQYF.

This clonotype was detected a few times. V gene TRBV20-1 combines with J gene TRBJ1-1, with 8 bases matching TRBD1. The CDR3 is made up of 14 amino acids. The germline CDR1 and CDR2 sequences are DFQATT and SNEGSKA (reference sequence). The V and J ends lost 5 bases and 0 bases, in that order; junction bases with no gene match: 5. The CDR3 region is CSAPRTGMNTEAFF. The CDR3 DNA sequence: TGCAGTGCTCCACGGACAGGGATGAACACTGAAGCTTTCTTT.

There are a few counts of this clonotype. The rearrangement links TRBV14 to TRBJ1-6, with no clear D. The CDR3 covers 13 residues. The V end lost 0 bases, the J end lost 8 bases, and 5 bases lay between the germline ends. CDR1 is SGHDN and CDR2 is FVKESK in the germline V gene. Here the CDR3 DNA reads TGTGCCAGCAGCCAAGACCTCCATTCACCCCTCCACTTT. Amino acids: CASSQDLHSPLHF. The complete variable domain, with remaining parts taken from reference TRBV14 and TRBJ1-6, reads EAGVTQFPSHSVIEKGQTVTLRCDPISGHDNLYWYRRVMGKEIKFLLHFVKESKQDESGMPNNRFLAERTGGTYSTLKVQPAELEDSGVYFCASSQDLHSPLHFGNGTRLTVT.

This clonotype has more than one count but fewer than ten. The rearrangement uses TRBV29-1 and TRBJ2-5, with D maybe TRBD1 (5 bases). V dropped 5 bases and J dropped 2 bases, with 15 bases sitting between them. CDR1 and CDR2 (germline): SQVTM, ANQGSEA. The CDR3 length is 14 residues. The CDR3 DNA follows: TGCAGCGTTACCAAAGACAGAAATCAAGAGACCCAGTACTTC. This translates into CSVTKDRNQETQYF.

The V call is TRBV12-3 or TRBV12-4, the J call TRBJ1-3, with D possibly being TRBD1 (6 bases). The V end lost 6 bases, the J end lost 10 bases, and 13 bases lay between the germline ends. This CDR3 contains 12 residues. CDR3 in amino acids: CASRTRGGTIYF. As DNA, the CDR3 is TGTGCCAGCAGAACTAGAGGGGGTACCATATATTTT.